The text below deals with one T cell receptor beta chain. Antigen unknown. Each CDR3 protein gets one entry after TCRdb re-called the reads with MiXCR. Of some 180,000 distinct CDR3 sequences in the sample, 17% were seen once. The sample is drawn from a study of T cell repertoires in cytomegalovirus infection. Study-level background: Indications of both CMV infection and matching HLA type were provided by public TCR beta signatures.

Whole-study results and caveats: Ex vivo, HLA-C-restricted CMV-specific TCR beta clonotypes prevailed over the rest of the response. Summed public TCR beta family frequency identified CMV carriers bearing the relevant HLA.

Sequenced material: CD8+ T cells from PBMCs. The receptor was derived from a human donor in good health (CMV status not recorded). Some clones in this sample may be carry-over from other donors' samples.

The CDR3 sequence: CASSSLGRQGGSNEQYF. CDR3 bases: TGTGCCAGCAGCTCCCTAGGTCGTCAGGGAGGGTCCAACGAGCAGTACTTC. J is TRBJ2-7 and V is TRBV7-6; 7 bases are shared with TRBD2. The V gene's germline CDR1 is SGHVS and CDR2 FNYEAQ. V lost 4 bases, J lost 5 bases, and 17 bases stayed unmatched. The CDR3 spans 17 residues.